The 21 T cell receptor beta chains below come from one sample, sequenced in a study of cytomegalovirus exposure and HLA in healthy donors (dated by TCRdb to 2017 to 2019). Library creation used the immunoSEQ multiplex PCR assay. A mixture of 60 forward primers for TCR Vbeta segments and 13 reverse primers for TCR Jbeta segments was used in the multiplex PCR. In its TCRdb copy, this immuneACCESS table keeps in-frame sequences only and misses some clones. Where compared with another copy, unresolved V genes explain less than half of these, and the others have no known cause. The sample yields more than 110,000 clones; roughly 70% were counted once. The leading ten clones occupy more than 6.5% of the sample. The specimen sequenced was PBMCs. The receptors stem from a man aged 25 to 40 in good health and CMV-seronegative.

The CDR3 reads CASSWDPRTSGDTDTQYF. CDR3 sequence (DNA): TGCGCCAGCAGCTGGGACCCTCGGACTAGCGGGGACACAGATACGCAGTATTTT. The J gene is TRBJ2-3, the V gene TRBV5-1; 12 nucleotides agree with TRBD2. Germline V gives CDR1 SGHRS, CDR2 YFSETQ. Trimming at V came to 3 bases and at J to 2 bases, leaving 10 bases not matched to a gene. This CDR3 contains 18 residues.

CDR3 protein: CASIASRNNEQFF. CDR3 bases: TGTGCCAGCATAGCCTCTCGAAACAATGAGCAGTTCTTC. The chain carries TRBV2 and TRBJ2-1; D remains unclear. This CDR3 region has 13 residues. Between the trimmed V and J ends, which lost 7 bases and 5 bases, there was a span of 12 bases. From germline, CDR1 is SNHLY and CDR2 FYNNEI. The complete variable domain, with remaining parts taken from reference TRBV2 and TRBJ2-1, reads EPEVTQTPSHQVTQMGQEVILRCVPISNHLYFYWYRQILGQKVEFLVSFYNNEISEKSEIFDDQFSVERPDGSNFTLKIRSTKLEDSAMYFCASIASRNNEQFFGPGTRLTVL.

A few counts support this clone. CDR3 sequence: CASSSPGVVDSNQPQHF. DNA of the CDR3: TGTGCCAGCAGTTCCCCCGGGGTGGTGGATAGCAATCAGCCCCAGCATTTT. The rearrangement links TRBV28 to TRBJ1-5; no firm D call. Germline V gene sequence: CDR1 MDHEN, CDR2 SYDVKM. Trimming removed 4 bases at V and 0 bases at J, with 16 bases between. The CDR3 runs 17 residues.

This clone was seen more than once but under ten times. The J gene is TRBJ2-7, the V gene TRBV7-2, with D possibly being TRBD1 (5 bases). Trimming removed 8 bases from V and 1 base from J, with 12 bases in between. This CDR3 is built from 13 residues. Germline V CDR1 and CDR2: SGHTA, FQGNSA. CDR3: CASGLDNSYEQYF. The CDR3 DNA follows: TGTGCCAGCGGGTTGGACAATTCCTACGAGCAGTACTTC.

In its sample, this clone was seen a few times. The rearrangement uses TRBV9 and TRBJ2-7; a possible D gene is TRBD1 (6 bases). Trimming stripped 4 bases from V and 1 base from J, with 15 bases between. Germline CDR1 is SGDLS and CDR2 is YYNGEE. CDR3 length: 15 residues. The CDR3 nucleotides read TGTGCCAGCAGCCCCTTCGACAGGATTTCCTACGAGCAGTACTTC. Protein sequence: CASSPFDRISYEQYF.

The chain uses TRBV29-1 and TRBJ1-3; 7 bases align to TRBD1. With 7 bases clipped from V and 0 bases from J, the junction kept 6 bases outside the gene matches. Germline V gene sequence: CDR1 SQVTM, CDR2 ANQGSEA. The CDR3 spans 14 residues. CDR3 bases: TGCAGCGGGAGGGACAGCCACTCTGGAAACACCATATATTTT. This codes for CSGRDSHSGNTIYF.

CDR3 sequence: CASSFRVPNQPQHF. Here the CDR3 DNA reads TGTGCCAGCAGTTTTCGGGTCCCCAATCAGCCCCAGCATTTT. This chain joins TRBV28 and TRBJ1-5; D not resolved. The CDR3 has 14 amino acids. Deletions cut 3 bases from V and 3 bases from J, with 9 bases between. Looked up from germline, CDR1 is MDHEN and CDR2 is SYDVKM.

This chain connects TRBV5-4 to TRBJ2-3, with 10 bases fitting TRBD1. There are 15 residues in the CDR3. V shed 3 bases, J shed 8 bases, and the junction held 9 bases outside the gene matches. Looked up from germline, CDR1 is SGHNT and CDR2 is YYREEE (reference sequence). The CDR3 here is CASSWRQGAKVTQYF. Here the CDR3 DNA reads TGTGCCAGCAGCTGGAGACAGGGGGCAAAGGTTACGCAGTATTTT.

The chain employs TRBV19 and TRBJ1-5; the match to TRBD1 covers 9 bases. With 2 bases clipped from V and 7 bases from J, the junction kept 3 bases outside the gene matches. Germline CDR1 and CDR2: LNHDA and SQIVND (reference sequence). This CDR3 has 14 residues. CDR3 coding DNA: TGTGCCAGTAGTATAACAGGGGGCGAGCAGCCCCAGCATTTT. As protein: CASSITGGEQPQHF. The full variable domain, completed using reference TRBV19 and TRBJ1-5, is DGGITQSPKYLFRKEGQNVTLSCEQNLNHDAMYWYRQDPGQGLRLIYYSQIVNDFQKGDIAEGYSVSREKKESFPLTVTSAQKNPTAFYLCASSITGGEQPQHFGDGTRLSIL.

This chain's CDR3 is CASRRTGSDTEAFF. CDR3 nucleotide sequence: TGTGCCAGCAGACGGACAGGGTCTGACACTGAAGCTTTCTTT. The J gene is TRBJ1-1, the V gene TRBV6-5; 8 positions match TRBD1. This CDR3 region has 14 residues. Germline V gene sequence: CDR1 MNHEY, CDR2 SVGAGI. J lost 3 bases, V lost 6 bases, and 6 bases had no gene match.

The chain links TRBV7-9 to TRBJ1-2; 9 bases fit TRBD1. Germline values: CDR1 SEHNR, CDR2 FQNEAQ (reference sequence). The CDR3 has 14 amino acids. Trimming removed 4 bases from V and 2 bases from J; junction bases left unmatched: 2. CDR3 in DNA: TGTGCCAGCAGCTCCGGACAGGGGAACTATGGCTACACCTTC. The encoded protein is CASSSGQGNYGYTF.

This clone was counted only a few times. The rearrangement links TRBV15 to TRBJ2-3; 9 bases agree with TRBD1. The CDR3 spans 17 residues. The V gene end was trimmed by 0 bases and the J gene end by 4 bases; junction bases not matched to a gene: 8. The germline V gene has CDR1 LNHNV and CDR2 YYDKDF (reference sequence). The CDR3 region has the DNA TGTGCCACCAGCAGAGATACCGGGACAGGGAGACCAGATACGCAGTATTTT. This codes for CATSRDTGTGRPDTQYF.

The rearrangement uses TRBV7-9 and TRBJ2-7, with D possibly TRBD1 on 6 matching bases. In germline, CDR1 is SEHNR, CDR2 FQNEAQ (reference sequence). V was trimmed by 5 bases and J by 3 bases, leaving 11 bases between them. The CDR3 extends over 13 amino acids. This CDR3 is CASSPDRNYEQYF. CDR3 nucleotide sequence: TGTGCCAGCAGCCCCGACAGGAACTACGAGCAGTACTTC.

The V and J genes are TRBV6-5 and TRBJ2-3; TRBD2 might be the D (6 bases). Germline CDR1 reads MNHEY; CDR2 reads SVGAGI. V was shortened by 10 bases and J by 6 bases, with 17 bases between the two germline ends. The CDR3 runs 13 residues. In DNA form, the CDR3 reads TGTGCCACCGTACCCTCTCTAGCGGATACGCAGTATTTT. Translation gives CATVPSLADTQYF.

The chain has TRBV6-5 and TRBJ1-2, with D unresolved. The germline CDR1 and CDR2 sequences are MNHEY and SVGAGI. The CDR3 consists of 11 residues. V dropped 7 bases and J dropped 4 bases, with 7 bases sitting between them. The CDR3 is CASTNGYGYTF. Written as DNA, the CDR3 is TGTGCCAGCACCAACGGCTATGGCTACACCTTC.

This clone was picked up a small number of times. The DNA of the CDR3 is TGCGCCAGCAGCTTGGTGGGACAGGGGGCAAGAGAGCAGTTCTTC. Its protein product is CASSLVGQGAREQFF. The chain recombines TRBV5-1 with TRBJ2-1; the match to TRBD1 covers 12 bases. The ends lost 0 bases at V and 10 bases at J; junction bases unmatched: 5. The CDR3 has 15 residues. Per the germline V gene, CDR1 is SGHRS and CDR2 is YFSETQ.

The chain couples TRBV19 to TRBJ2-1; TRBD1 aligns across 10 bases. This CDR3 comprises 14 residues. Germline assignment: CDR1 LNHDA and CDR2 SQIVND (reference sequence). Losses at the gene ends were 10 bases for V and 0 bases for J; bases not matched to a gene: 3. The CDR3, as DNA: TGTGCCACCAGACAGGGGGCCTCCTACAATGAGCAGTTCTTC. Translating it yields CATRQGASYNEQFF.

This clone was seen once. The chain has TRBV5-1 and TRBJ2-2, with TRBD1 as a possible D gene (6 bases). The CDR3 is 15 residues long. V lost 0 bases and J 1 base, leaving 7 bases between the germline ends. CDR1 and CDR2 from the germline V gene are SGHRS and YFSETQ. In DNA form, the CDR3 reads TGCGCCAGCAGCTTGGGGACAGTGAACACCGGGGAGCTGTTTTTT. It specifies CASSLGTVNTGELFF.

The CDR3: CASSLEGAYEQYF. CDR3 sequence (DNA): TGTGCCAGCAGTTTAGAGGGGGCCTACGAGCAGTACTTC. The chain combines TRBV27 with TRBJ2-7; D is perhaps TRBD1 (6 bases). This CDR3 region has 13 residues. Deletions cut 2 bases from V and 2 bases from J, with 7 bases between. Looked up from germline, CDR1 is MNHEY and CDR2 is SMNVEV (reference sequence).

This chain uses TRBV7-8 with TRBJ1-2; possibly TRBD1 for D (5 bases). The CDR3 runs to 13 residues. Germline V CDR1 and CDR2: SGHVS, FQNEAQ. V lost 6 bases to trimming and J lost 0 bases, with 8 bases between them. The CDR3 sequence is CASSTGSNYGYTF. In nucleotides, the CDR3 is TGTGCCAGCAGTACAGGATCTAACTATGGCTACACCTTC.

The V and J genes are TRBV7-2 and TRBJ2-3, with 14 bases fitting TRBD2. Germline lookup yields CDR1 SGHTA and CDR2 FQGNSA. CDR3 length: 17 amino acids. J was trimmed by 1 base and V by 2 bases; bases with no gene match: 2. CDR3 sequence reads: CASSLSGLAGGTDTQYF. The DNA of the CDR3 is TGTGCCAGCAGCTTATCGGGACTAGCGGGGGGCACAGATACGCAGTATTTT. Using reference TRBV7-2 and TRBJ2-3 for the parts outside the CDR3, the full variable domain is GAGVSQSPSNKVTEKGKDVELRCDPISGHTALYWYRQSLGQGLEFLIYFQGNSAPDKSGLPSDRFSAERTGGSVSTLTIQRTQQEDSAVYLCASSLSGLAGGTDTQYFGPGTRLTVL.